The source of this T cell receptor (beta chain) is a study of siplizumab effects on memory and regulatory T cells. Study-wide findings and caveats: Treatment with siplizumab left mappable alloreactive CD4+ clones averaging approximately 68% Treg-derived, compared with roughly 26% in controls. Siplizumab significantly reduced alloreactive sequences traceable to unstimulated CD4+ memory cells.

Worth noting for this clone: What it recognizes is unknown.

The CDR3 consists of 14 residues. V was pared by 5 bases and J by 7 bases, with 17 bases between. The V gene's germline CDR1 is SEHNR and CDR2 FQNEAQ (reference sequence). Profiling relied on immunoSEQ multiplex PCR, and the TCRdb table lists in-frame clones only, not all of them. The sample has around 15,000 clones; approximately 45% are singletons. The mixed lymphocyte reaction cells were held in coculture (37°C) for less than seven days. Researchers tagged responder PBMCs with CFSE and stimulator PBMCs with Violet Dye before mixing them 1:1. This clonotype was sampled from a human donor in good health; the cells came from an allogeneic mixed lymphocyte reaction. Some clones in this sample may be carry-over from other donors' samples. V gene TRBV7-9 combines with J gene TRBJ1-2, with TRBD1 as a possible D gene (5 bases). Sequencing was done on a sample of CFSE-low (dividing) CD4+ T cells sorted from an allogeneic mixed lymphocyte reaction. The CDR3 sequence: CASSPRGGIGGYTF. The CDR3 DNA reads as TGTGCCAGCAGCCCTCGGGGCGGGATTGGTGGCTACACCTTC.